The next 31 T cell receptor beta chains were all read from a single sample in a study of T cell repertoires in cytomegalovirus infection. No antigen is known for these receptors. From the reads, TCRdb called clonotypes with MiXCR, one entry per CDR3 protein. The repertoire includes 140,000 to 150,000 distinct CDR3 sequences, 32% of them detected once, and about 52% sits in the top ten. Sequenced here: CD8+ T cells from cultured PBMCs, sampled from culture after CMV antigen stimulation. The origin of the receptors is a human donor in good health (CMV status not recorded). Some clones in this sample may be carry-over from other donors' samples.

This chain uses TRBV28 with TRBJ2-3, with 9 bases lining up with TRBD2. J gave up 2 bases and V 5 bases, and 14 bases lay outside the gene matches. The CDR3 has 18 amino acids. Looked up from germline, CDR1 is MDHEN and CDR2 is SYDVKM. The chain's CDR3 is CASSPHGGRGGNTDTQYF. CDR3 bases: TGTGCCAGCAGTCCTCACGGCGGGCGGGGGGGCAACACAGATACGCAGTATTTT.

There are a few counts of this clonotype. This chain connects TRBV6-5 to TRBJ2-7, with a possible D match to TRBD2 (5 bases). The CDR3 is made up of 14 amino acids. Germline CDR1 is MNHEY and CDR2 is SVGAGI. The V end was cut by 1 base, the J end by 0 bases, with 7 bases between. The CDR3 region is CASSYYRDSYEQYF. CDR3 bases: TGTGCCAGCAGTTACTATCGGGACTCCTACGAGCAGTACTTC.

The rearrangement joins TRBV12-3 or TRBV12-4 to TRBJ2-3; no clear D gene. V gave up 6 bases and J gave up 2 bases, with 18 bases separating them. This CDR3 has 16 residues. This chain's CDR3 is CASSSGPAASTDTQYF. CDR3 bases: TGTGCCAGCAGCTCCGGACCTGCCGCGTCCACAGATACGCAGTATTTT.

The chain recombines TRBV9 with TRBJ1-2; 9 bases are a match to TRBD1. The V segment lost 0 bases and the J segment 4 bases; nucleotides outside the gene matches: 7. Germline CDR1 is SGDLS and CDR2 is YYNGEE. There are 16 residues in the CDR3. The CDR3 DNA reads TGTGCCAGCAGCGTAGCCGCCGGGACAGGGTCCTATGGCTACACCTTC. Protein: CASSVAAGTGSYGYTF.

At least ten counts were recorded for this clonotype. The J gene is TRBJ2-1, the V gene TRBV7-6; D is ambiguous. CDR1 is SGHVS and CDR2 is FNYEAQ in the germline V gene. V lost 5 bases to trimming and J lost 5 bases, with 16 bases between them. This CDR3 is 15 amino acids long. The DNA for the CDR3 is TGTGCCAGCAGCGCTACAGCAAAACTGGACAATGAGCAGTTCTTC. It translates to CASSATAKLDNEQFF.

The genes are TRBV6-6 and TRBJ2-1; maybe TRBD2 (7 bases). CDR3 size: 15 residues. V lost 6 bases and J 6 bases, leaving 18 bases between the germline ends. The germline CDR1 and CDR2 sequences are MNHNY and SVGAGI (reference sequence). The CDR3 DNA reads as TGTGCCAGCAGCCCCCAAGGGGGGGCAATCAATGAGCAGTTCTTC. Its protein product is CASSPQGGAINEQFF.

This clonotype was observed many times. The chain links TRBV7-2 to TRBJ2-1; 10 bases align to TRBD2. The CDR3 sequence is 19 residues long. The junction had 12 bases not matched to a gene; V was cut back by 2 bases and J by 2 bases. Per germline, CDR1 SGHTA and CDR2 FQGNSA. The CDR3 protein is CASSLPGASGGAPYNEQFF. The CDR3 DNA follows: TGTGCCAGCAGCTTACCAGGGGCTAGCGGGGGAGCACCCTACAATGAGCAGTTCTTC.

The rearrangement uses TRBV20-1 and TRBJ2-1, with D hard to call. Germline V gene data show CDR1 as DFQATT and CDR2 as SNEGSKA (reference sequence). There are 15 residues in the CDR3. V lost 1 base to trimming and J lost 0 bases, with 10 bases between them. The CDR3 DNA is TGCAGTGCTAGAGGAAGAGAAAGCTCCTACAATGAGCAGTTCTTC. It specifies CSARGRESSYNEQFF.

This clonotype was seen a few times. The J gene is TRBJ2-4, the V gene TRBV19; TRBD2 might be the D (6 bases). The V end lost 3 bases, the J end lost 2 bases, and 11 bases lay between the germline ends. Germline V gives CDR1 LNHDA, CDR2 SQIVND (reference sequence). CDR3 size: 15 residues. CDR3 in amino acids: CASSIAGPPKNIQYF. DNA of the CDR3: TGTGCCAGTAGTATTGCGGGGCCACCCAAAAACATTCAGTACTTC.

This clonotype was found many times. The V call is TRBV7-8, the J call TRBJ2-1, with 11 positions matching TRBD2. With 1 base clipped from V and 5 bases from J, the junction kept 4 bases outside the gene matches. The CDR3 sequence is 16 residues long. Germline CDR1 and CDR2: SGHVS and FQNEAQ. The CDR3 DNA is TGTGCCAGCAGCTTAGGGCTAGCGGGGGGCCACAATGAGCAGTTCTTC. This gives the protein CASSLGLAGGHNEQFF.

This chain uses TRBV10-3 with TRBJ2-5; 16 bases agree with TRBD2. This CDR3 contains 18 residues. Germline V gene sequence: CDR1 ENHRY, CDR2 SYGVKD. V lost 3 bases to trimming and J lost 5 bases; unmatched junction nucleotides: 9. The CDR3 region has the DNA TGTGCCATCAGTGAACAAGGGACTAGCGGGGGGGCGGAGGAGACCCAGTACTTC. It translates to CAISEQGTSGGAEETQYF.

This clonotype appeared a few times. The rearrangement joins TRBV12-3 or TRBV12-4 to TRBJ1-5; D may be TRBD1 (6 bases). The CDR3 runs 16 residues. V was clipped by 5 bases and J by 4 bases, with 18 bases between them. The CDR3 protein is CASSPWGLSGNQPQHF. The CDR3 bases are TGTGCCAGCAGTCCCTGGGGGCTCTCCGGGAATCAGCCCCAGCATTTT.

The chain joins TRBV27 to TRBJ1-2, with D perhaps TRBD1 (5 bases). Germline V gene lookup returns CDR1 MNHEY and CDR2 SMNVEV (reference sequence). V dropped 6 bases and J dropped 4 bases, with 24 bases sitting between them. CDR3 length: 17 amino acids. The DNA for the CDR3 is TGTGCCAGCAGCCCCGGGGCAGGGTATCAAAACCCCTATGGCTACACCTTC. Translated: CASSPGAGYQNPYGYTF.

This clonotype showed up just a few times. The V and J genes are TRBV6-1 and TRBJ1-5; D is perhaps TRBD1 (6 bases). Germline CDR1 is MNHNS and CDR2 is SASEGT. Trimming shortened V by 8 bases and J by 9 bases, and 17 bases separated the two germline ends. The CDR3 runs to 13 residues. This CDR3 is CASASGVGRPQHF. CDR3 nucleotide sequence: TGTGCCAGCGCATCAGGGGTCGGGCGGCCCCAGCATTTT.

The J gene is TRBJ1-5, the V gene TRBV19, with 8 bases aligning to TRBD1. Germline CDR1 and CDR2: LNHDA and SQIVND (reference sequence). Trimming took 6 bases from V and 5 from J; bases not matched to a gene: 6. The CDR3 consists of 14 residues. The CDR3 here is CASRDRASDQPQHF. As DNA, the CDR3 is TGTGCCAGTAGGGACAGGGCGTCGGATCAGCCCCAGCATTTT.

CDR3 protein: CASSPGPDTQYF. Here the CDR3 DNA reads TGTGCCAGCAGTCCCGGCCCAGATACGCAGTATTTT. V is TRBV27 and J is TRBJ2-3; D is uncertain. The V and J ends lost 5 bases and 4 bases respectively, with 7 bases between them. The germline V gene has CDR1 MNHEY and CDR2 SMNVEV (reference sequence). This CDR3 is 12 amino acids long.

The chain combines TRBV12-3 or TRBV12-4 with TRBJ1-2, with TRBD1 matching over 9 bases. The J segment lost 6 bases and the V segment lost 2 bases, leaving 4 bases of the junction unmatched. The CDR3 runs 14 residues. The CDR3 spells CASSLPGQGDGYTF. The CDR3 bases are TGTGCCAGCAGTTTACCGGGACAGGGTGATGGCTACACCTTC.

The chain links TRBV7-7 to TRBJ2-1; 8 nucleotides agree with TRBD2. The germline V gene has CDR1 SSHAT and CDR2 FNYEAQ (reference sequence). Unmatched junction bases numbered 8, after V lost 1 base and J lost 9 bases. The CDR3 is made up of 15 amino acids. DNA for the CDR3: TGTGCCAGCAGCTTAGGCCCAGCGGGGGCTGGTGAGCAGTTCTTC. It yields the protein CASSLGPAGAGEQFF.

V gene TRBV29-1 combines with J gene TRBJ1-1, with no clear D. Germline V gene sequence: CDR1 SQVTM, CDR2 ANQGSEA. This CDR3 has 14 residues. Trimming left V 3 bases short and J 0 bases short, with 11 bases between. The CDR3 region has the DNA TGCAGCGTTGACCCGGACGGTATGAACACTGAAGCTTTCTTT. This sequence encodes CSVDPDGMNTEAFF. Based on the CDR3 plus reference TRBV29-1 and TRBJ1-1, the full variable domain is SAVISQKPSRDICQRGTSLTIQCQVDSQVTMMFWYRQQPGQSLTLIATANQGSEATYESGFVIDKFPISRPNLTFSTLTVSNMSPEDSSIYLCSVDPDGMNTEAFFGQGTRLTVV.

This clonotype has ten or more counts. The rearrangement uses TRBV6-6 and TRBJ2-7, with TRBD1 matching over 7 bases. The V gene's germline CDR1 is MNHNY and CDR2 SVGAGI (reference sequence). This CDR3 region has 15 residues. J gave up 1 base and V 2 bases, and 5 bases lay outside the gene matches. The CDR3 region has the DNA TGTGCCAGCAGTTACGGGACAGTCGTTTCCTACGAGCAGTACTTC. Amino acid sequence: CASSYGTVVSYEQYF.

This clonotype was seen repeatedly, ten times or more. V and J are TRBV7-8 and TRBJ1-5; possible D gene TRBD1, 6 bases. The V gene's germline CDR1 is SGHVS and CDR2 FQNEAQ. The length of the CDR3 is 18 residues. V shed 5 bases and J shed 1 base, with 21 bases lying between them. The CDR3: CASSQKADSRLSNQPQHF. For the CDR3, the DNA is TGTGCCAGCAGCCAAAAGGCGGACAGCCGCTTAAGCAATCAGCCCCAGCATTTT.

Ten or more counts support this clonotype. The V and J genes are TRBV7-6 and TRBJ2-1, with 7 bases lining up with TRBD2. In germline, CDR1 is SGHVS, CDR2 FNYEAQ. J lost 2 bases, V lost 4 bases, and 8 bases had no gene match. The length of the CDR3 is 16 residues. The chain's CDR3 is CASSSPLAGTYNEQFF. The CDR3 nucleotides read TGTGCCAGCAGCTCCCCCTTAGCGGGTACCTACAATGAGCAGTTCTTC.

The chain employs TRBV5-4 and TRBJ2-2; 10 bases fit TRBD2. The V segment lost 0 bases and the J segment 6 bases; nucleotides outside the gene matches: 5. CDR1 and CDR2 (germline): SGHNT, YYREEE (reference sequence). This CDR3 has 16 amino acids. The CDR3 nucleotides read TGTGCCAGCAGCTTGGAAGCGGGGGGGCCCCCCGGGGAGCTGTTTTTT. Translating gives CASSLEAGGPPGELFF.

The chain employs TRBV6-5 and TRBJ1-1; 8 nucleotides agree with TRBD1. Germline V gene sequence: CDR1 MNHEY, CDR2 SVGAGI. With V trimmed by 11 bases and J by 0 bases, 14 bases remained unmatched. The CDR3 has 16 amino acids. The CDR3 spells CAASPGQGAMNTEAFF. DNA of the CDR3: TGTGCCGCATCACCAGGGCAGGGGGCAATGAACACTGAAGCTTTCTTT.

The chain employs TRBV12-3 or TRBV12-4 and TRBJ2-1; 13 positions match TRBD2. The CDR3 consists of 16 residues. The V segment lost 5 bases and the J segment 9 bases; nucleotides outside the gene matches: 10. The CDR3 DNA is TGTGCCAGCAGTCCTCCGGGACTAGCGGGGTCGGGTGAGCAGTTCTTC. The encoded protein is CASSPPGLAGSGEQFF.

This clonotype turned up a few times. V usage is TRBV3-1 and J usage is TRBJ2-1; 10 nucleotides align to TRBD1. This CDR3 is built from 18 residues. Trimming cost V 1 base and J 0 bases; bases outside gene matches: 6. Germline V gene lookup returns CDR1 LGHDT and CDR2 YNNKEL (reference sequence). This chain's CDR3 is CASSQAGGQGISYNEQFF. The CDR3 nucleotides read TGTGCCAGCAGCCAAGCGGGGGGACAGGGGATCTCCTACAATGAGCAGTTCTTC.

The V gene is TRBV2, the J gene TRBJ2-3, with 11 positions matching TRBD2. This CDR3 comprises 16 residues. The germline V gene encodes CDR1 SNHLY and CDR2 FYNNEI. V shed 6 bases, J shed 1 base, and the junction held 6 bases outside the gene matches. The CDR3 DNA sequence: TGTGCCAGCAGGGGCGGTAGCGGGGGGGGCACAGATACGCAGTATTTT. Translated, it gives CASRGGSGGGTDTQYF.

The rearrangement joins TRBV4-1 to TRBJ2-1; D may be TRBD1 or TRBD2 (5 bases each). V was shortened by 1 base and J by 5 bases, with 9 bases between the two germline ends. This CDR3 contains 14 residues. Germline V gives CDR1 MGHRA, CDR2 YSYEKL. CDR3 nucleotides: TGCGCCAGCAGCCAAGCGTTGGGACACAATGAGCAGTTCTTC. This sequence encodes CASSQALGHNEQFF.

The chain joins TRBV14 to TRBJ2-5; 7 positions match TRBD1. Germline V CDR1 and CDR2: SGHDN, FVKESK. V was clipped by 3 bases and J by 5 bases; unmatched bases: 9. The CDR3 runs to 15 residues. The CDR3 is CASSHRTGDGETQYF. The DNA of the CDR3 is TGTGCCAGCAGCCATCGGACAGGTGATGGGGAGACCCAGTACTTC. The full variable domain, its missing parts supplied by reference TRBV14 and TRBJ2-5, is EAGVTQFPSHSVIEKGQTVTLRCDPISGHDNLYWYRRVMGKEIKFLLHFVKESKQDESGMPNNRFLAERTGGTYSTLKVQPAELEDSGVYFCASSHRTGDGETQYFGPGTRLLVL.

This chain uses TRBV2 with TRBJ2-2; 9 nucleotides agree with TRBD2. V shed 3 bases, J shed 2 bases, and the junction held 10 bases outside the gene matches. The V gene's germline CDR1 is SNHLY and CDR2 FYNNEI. The CDR3 consists of 18 residues. CDR3 loop: CASSDLYSSGKNTGELFF. The CDR3 region has the DNA TGTGCCAGCAGTGACCTCTACTCTAGCGGGAAAAACACCGGGGAGCTGTTTTTT.

The rearrangement links TRBV5-1 to TRBJ2-5; D is uncertain. The germline CDR1 and CDR2 sequences are SGHRS and YFSETQ. The V gene lost 1 base and the J gene lost 3 bases, with 13 bases spanning the gap. The CDR3 consists of 15 residues. As DNA, the CDR3 is TGCGCCAGCAGCTTGTATGCCTTCCAAGAAGAGACCCAGTACTTC. Its protein product is CASSLYAFQEETQYF.